The 25 T cell receptor beta chains below all came from one sample that was sequenced in a study of CD8+ T cells in alopecia areata. Extracted from the samples, RNA was reverse transcribed into cDNA to serve as the sequencing template. Clones were read by immunoSEQ multiplex PCR, and TCRdb kept only the in-frame ones, dropping some. The sample has approximately 31,000 clones, over 65% seen once. Material for sequencing was NKG2D-low CD8+ T cells sorted from blood. The receptor set was obtained from a human donor with alopecia areata.

The chain couples TRBV30 to TRBJ2-1; 12 bases agree with TRBD2. Germline assignment: CDR1 GTSNPN and CDR2 SVGIG (reference sequence). This CDR3 spans 15 amino acids. V was clipped by 0 bases and J by 6 bases; unmatched bases: 3. CDR3 sequence reads: CAWSVLAGGINEQFF. For the CDR3, the DNA is TGTGCCTGGAGTGTACTAGCGGGGGGCATCAATGAGCAGTTCTTC.

This chain connects TRBV4-1 to TRBJ1-2; D is uncertain. V was clipped by 1 base and J by 6 bases, with 15 bases between them. The CDR3 has 15 amino acids. The germline V gene encodes CDR1 MGHRA and CDR2 YSYEKL. CDR3 in DNA: TGCGCCAGCAGCCAAGTTGGGTCGAACAGCAATGGCTACACCTTC. Translation gives CASSQVGSNSNGYTF.

The chain uses TRBV7-6 and TRBJ2-1, with D possibly being TRBD2 (5 bases). Trimming left V 5 bases short and J 2 bases short, with 7 bases between. The CDR3 has 13 amino acids. Germline V gene data show CDR1 as SGHVS and CDR2 as FNYEAQ. CDR3 bases: TGTGCCAGCAGCGAGGGTGCCTACAATGAGCAGTTCTTC. Its translation: CASSEGAYNEQFF.

V gene TRBV27 combines with J gene TRBJ2-1; D is ambiguous. Trimming stripped 1 base from V and 7 bases from J, with 8 bases between. The CDR3 length is 13 residues. Per germline, CDR1 MNHEY and CDR2 SMNVEV (reference sequence). This CDR3 is CASSLFGLNEQFF. CDR3 DNA sequence: TGTGCCAGCAGTTTATTTGGGCTTAATGAGCAGTTCTTC.

The V call is TRBV27, the J call TRBJ2-1; the match to TRBD2 covers 13 bases. Germline CDR1 and CDR2: MNHEY and SMNVEV (reference sequence). The length of the CDR3 is 14 residues. The ends lost 6 bases at V and 6 bases at J; junction bases unmatched: 2. CDR3 sequence (DNA): TGTGCCAGCAGCACTAGCGGGAGGGCCAATGAGCAGTTCTTC. It codes for CASSTSGRANEQFF.

The V gene is TRBV29-1, the J gene TRBJ1-1; D unclear. This CDR3 contains 15 residues. V dropped 2 bases and J dropped 1 base, with 14 bases sitting between them. Germline lookup yields CDR1 SQVTM and CDR2 ANQGSEA. Here the CDR3 reads CSVETGYSENTEAFF. The CDR3 bases are TGCAGCGTTGAAACGGGATACAGCGAGAACACTGAAGCTTTCTTT. The full variable domain, rest sourced from reference TRBV29-1 and TRBJ1-1, is SAVISQKPSRDICQRGTSLTIQCQVDSQVTMMFWYRQQPGQSLTLIATANQGSEATYESGFVIDKFPISRPNLTFSTLTVSNMSPEDSSIYLCSVETGYSENTEAFFGQGTRLTVV.

The chain couples TRBV6-4 to TRBJ2-2, with D maybe TRBD2 (6 bases). V was trimmed by 2 bases and J by 0 bases, leaving 13 bases between them. There are 17 residues in the CDR3. In germline, CDR1 is MRHNA, CDR2 SNTAGT. The DNA of the CDR3 is TGTGCCAGCAGTGACGGTTACGGGGGTACGAACACCGGGGAGCTGTTTTTT. This sequence encodes CASSDGYGGTNTGELFF.

This chain links TRBV5-4 with TRBJ2-1; tentative D call: TRBD2 (6 bases). Germline V gene data show CDR1 as SGHNT and CDR2 as YYREEE (reference sequence). The CDR3 extends over 14 amino acids. Trimming left V 4 bases short and J 9 bases short, with 17 bases between. The CDR3 region is CASSPGVSPVEQFF. CDR3 nucleotides: TGTGCCAGCAGCCCGGGGGTATCCCCTGTTGAGCAGTTCTTC.

This clone was observed a single time. J is TRBJ2-3 and V is TRBV5-4; TRBD2 matches at 7 bases. Germline V lookup: CDR1 SGHNT, CDR2 YYREEE (reference sequence). V shed 2 bases and J 1 base; nucleotides not matched to a gene: 4. This CDR3 is 15 amino acids long. CDR3 DNA: TGTGCCAGCAGCTTTTTAGCGGGCCGCACAGATACGCAGTATTTT. It codes for CASSFLAGRTDTQYF.

The genes are TRBV7-9 and TRBJ1-5, with D perhaps matching TRBD1 (5 bases). The CDR3 has 14 residues. The V gene lost 1 base and the J gene lost 5 bases, with 9 bases spanning the gap. CDR1 is SEHNR and CDR2 is FQNEAQ in the germline V gene (reference sequence). CDR3 region: CASSLGQGDQPQHF. The CDR3 DNA reads as TGTGCCAGCAGCTTAGGTCAGGGAGATCAGCCCCAGCATTTT.

The chain carries TRBV5-6 and TRBJ2-5; the D is unclear. This CDR3 region has 14 residues. V lost 0 bases and J 1 base, leaving 7 bases between the germline ends. Germline V gene sequence: CDR1 SGHDT, CDR2 YYEEEE. Here the CDR3 reads CASSLVGSQETQYF. The DNA of the CDR3 is TGTGCCAGCAGCTTGGTGGGCAGCCAAGAGACCCAGTACTTC.

The genes are TRBV27 and TRBJ2-1; possibly TRBD2 for D (5 bases). Germline loops: CDR1 MNHEY, CDR2 SMNVEV (reference sequence). V dropped 5 bases and J dropped 0 bases, with 23 bases sitting between them. The CDR3 has 19 amino acids. The CDR3 loop is CASSPTGIFGDSSYNEQFF. DNA for the CDR3: TGTGCCAGCAGTCCGACGGGGATTTTCGGCGATAGCTCCTACAATGAGCAGTTCTTC.

By its share, this clone is large (0.1 to 1%). V usage is TRBV7-9 and J usage is TRBJ2-7; D is possibly TRBD2 (5 bases). V dropped 7 bases and J dropped 0 bases, with 10 bases sitting between them. The CDR3 totals 13 residues. CDR1 and CDR2 from the germline V gene are SEHNR and FQNEAQ (reference sequence). The CDR3 DNA is TGTGCCAGCATGGACGGACTCTCCTACGAGCAGTACTTC. Translating it yields CASMDGLSYEQYF.

V is TRBV7-2 and J is TRBJ2-2; D is uncertain. The CDR3 has 12 amino acids. The V gene's germline CDR1 is SGHTA and CDR2 FQGNSA. The V end lost 1 base, the J end lost 5 bases, and 2 bases lay between the germline ends. The CDR3 sequence is CASSLGTGELFF. The CDR3 DNA sequence: TGTGCCAGCAGCTTAGGGACCGGGGAGCTGTTTTTT.

This clone was picked up one time. CDR3 nucleotides: TGTGCCAGCAGCCAAGGTTCGGGGGCGGCGTACGAGCAGTACTTC. Residues: CASSQGSGAAYEQYF. The chain couples TRBV4-2 to TRBJ2-7; tentatively, D is TRBD1 or TRBD2 (6 bases each). The CDR3 is made up of 15 amino acids. V was pared by 1 base and J by 4 bases, with 14 bases between. Germline values: CDR1 LGHNA, CDR2 YNFKEQ.

The table lists this clone with a few counts. The J gene is TRBJ1-1, the V gene TRBV7-9, with D maybe TRBD1 (6 bases). This CDR3 is 15 amino acids long. V was shortened by 4 bases and J by 2 bases, with 14 bases between the two germline ends. CDR1 and CDR2 from the germline V gene are SEHNR and FQNEAQ (reference sequence). The CDR3 DNA reads TGTGCCAGCAGCTCCTCGGGAGGGGGAAACACTGAAGCTTTCTTT. Residues: CASSSSGGGNTEAFF.

The chain employs TRBV4-1 and TRBJ2-5; D unclear. V shed 0 bases and J shed 0 bases, with 5 bases lying between them. Germline lookup yields CDR1 MGHRA and CDR2 YSYEKL. The length of the CDR3 is 14 residues. CDR3 residues: CASSQERDQETQYF. DNA of the CDR3: TGCGCCAGCAGCCAAGAGAGAGACCAAGAGACCCAGTACTTC.

CDR3 loop: CASSWDRETYEQFF. CDR3 nucleotide sequence: TGTGCCAGCAGCTGGGACAGGGAGACGTATGAGCAGTTCTTC. V gene TRBV7-8 combines with J gene TRBJ2-1, with 9 bases matching TRBD1. This CDR3 comprises 14 residues. CDR1 is SGHVS, CDR2 FQNEAQ, per germline. V was clipped by 4 bases and J by 8 bases; unmatched bases: 6.

This chain links TRBV25-1 with TRBJ2-1; tentatively, D is TRBD2 (5 bases). Trimming left V 6 bases short and J 6 bases short, with 9 bases between. Germline loops: CDR1 MGHDK, CDR2 SYGVNS. The CDR3 spans 12 residues. The chain's CDR3 is CASRRGSNEQFF. CDR3 in DNA: TGTGCCAGCAGACGGGGTAGCAATGAGCAGTTCTTC.

J is TRBJ2-1 and V is TRBV28; D may be TRBD1 (5 bases). This CDR3 contains 17 residues. Germline assignment: CDR1 MDHEN and CDR2 SYDVKM. V gave up 3 bases and J gave up 2 bases, with 17 bases separating them. CDR3 region: CASSFSTRGRAYNEQFF. The CDR3, as DNA: TGTGCCAGCAGTTTCTCCACCCGTGGCAGGGCCTACAATGAGCAGTTCTTC.

This clone turned up a few times. The V gene is TRBV6-4, the J gene TRBJ2-3; 7 bases align to TRBD2. CDR1 and CDR2 from the germline V gene are MRHNA and SNTAGT. This CDR3 is 15 amino acids long. Germline trimming cut 2 bases from V and 4 bases from J; bases unmatched to any gene: 6. CDR3 coding DNA: TGTGCCAGCAGTGACGCAGCGGGGAAGTCAGATACGCAGTATTTT. Protein: CASSDAAGKSDTQYF.

This clone has only a few counts. The chain combines TRBV19 with TRBJ1-1, with TRBD1 as a possible D gene (6 bases). In germline, CDR1 is LNHDA, CDR2 SQIVND (reference sequence). The CDR3 consists of 13 residues. Trimming took off 8 bases at V and 3 bases at J, with 13 bases between the two ends. CDR3 coding DNA: TGTGCCAGTTCGGACAGTTCATACACTGAAGCTTTCTTT. Encoded protein: CASSDSSYTEAFF.

This chain links TRBV29-1 with TRBJ2-4, with TRBD1 identical over 7 bases. The V segment lost 6 bases and the J segment 6 bases; nucleotides outside the gene matches: 8. The CDR3 totals 13 residues. CDR1 and CDR2 (germline): SQVTM, ANQGSEA. CDR3 region: CSVASQGRNIQYF. The CDR3 nucleotides are TGCAGCGTGGCTTCACAGGGGAGAAACATTCAGTACTTC.

The genes are TRBV5-1 and TRBJ2-2; D might be TRBD1 (6 bases). V dropped 2 bases and J dropped 4 bases, with 9 bases sitting between them. From germline, CDR1 is SGHRS and CDR2 YFSETQ. The CDR3 contains 14 residues. CDR3 coding DNA: TGCGCCAGCAGCTTACAGGGCGGCACCGGGGAGCTGTTTTTT. It codes for CASSLQGGTGELFF.

This clone was counted between two and nine times. This chain uses TRBV9 with TRBJ2-3; possible D gene TRBD1, 7 bases. CDR1 and CDR2 (germline): SGDLS, YYNGEE. V gave up 4 bases and J gave up 1 base, with 13 bases separating them. The CDR3 loop spans 15 amino acids. CDR3 residues: CASSLGGGGTDTQYF. The CDR3, as DNA: TGTGCCAGCAGCTTAGGGGGCGGGGGCACAGATACGCAGTATTTT.